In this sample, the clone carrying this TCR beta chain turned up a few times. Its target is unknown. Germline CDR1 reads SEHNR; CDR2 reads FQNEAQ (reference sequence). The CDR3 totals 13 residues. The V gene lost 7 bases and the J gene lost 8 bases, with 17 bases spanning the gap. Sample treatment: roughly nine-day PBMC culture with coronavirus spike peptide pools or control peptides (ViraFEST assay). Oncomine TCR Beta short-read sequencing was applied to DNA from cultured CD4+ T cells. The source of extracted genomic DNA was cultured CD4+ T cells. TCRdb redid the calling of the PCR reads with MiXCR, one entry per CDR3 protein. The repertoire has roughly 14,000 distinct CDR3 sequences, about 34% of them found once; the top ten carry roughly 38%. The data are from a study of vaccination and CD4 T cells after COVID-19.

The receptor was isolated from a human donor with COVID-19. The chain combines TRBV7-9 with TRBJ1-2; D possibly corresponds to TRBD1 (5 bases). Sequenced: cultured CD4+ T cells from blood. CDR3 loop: CASTASGTLGYTF. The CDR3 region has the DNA TGTGCCAGCACCGCCTCAGGGACGTTGGGCTACACCTTC.